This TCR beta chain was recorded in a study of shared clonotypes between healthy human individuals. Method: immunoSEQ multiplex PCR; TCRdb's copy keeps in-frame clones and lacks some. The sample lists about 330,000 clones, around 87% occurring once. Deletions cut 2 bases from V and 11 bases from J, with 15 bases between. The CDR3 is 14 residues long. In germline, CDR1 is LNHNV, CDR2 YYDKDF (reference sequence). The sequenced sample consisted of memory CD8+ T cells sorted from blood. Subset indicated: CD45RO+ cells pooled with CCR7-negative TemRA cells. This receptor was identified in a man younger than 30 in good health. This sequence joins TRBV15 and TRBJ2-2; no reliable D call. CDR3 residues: CATSRPPQSLELFF. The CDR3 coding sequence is TGTGCCACCAGCAGACCCCCCCAGAGCCTTGAGCTGTTTTTT.